The 28 T cell receptor beta chains listed next were all sequenced from one sample in a study of T cell responses to AZD1222 COVID-19 vaccine. Assay used: immunoSEQ multiplex PCR; TCRdb lists only in-frame clones, some missing. The sample holds 150,000 to 200,000 clones, 92% seen once. The specimen was peripheral blood, collected on day 0 of AZD1222 vaccination. These receptors all come from an adult in good health.

The chain combines TRBV29-1 with TRBJ2-7, with D unresolved. V gave up 0 bases and J gave up 5 bases, with 8 bases separating them. Germline V gene sequence: CDR1 SQVTM, CDR2 ANQGSEA. There are 12 residues in the CDR3. The CDR3 region is CSVEDWANEQYF. CDR3 DNA sequence: TGCAGCGTTGAAGACTGGGCTAACGAGCAGTACTTC.

The V and J genes are TRBV7-2 and TRBJ2-3; tentatively, D is TRBD1 or TRBD2 (5 bases each). Per the germline V gene, CDR1 is SGHTA and CDR2 is FQGNSA. Trimming pared 6 bases from V and 2 bases from J, leaving 9 bases between. There are 13 residues in the CDR3. CDR3 region: CASSRDHTDTQYF. The CDR3 DNA reads TGTGCCAGCAGTCGGGACCACACAGATACGCAGTATTTT. Variable domain in full (rest from reference TRBV7-2 and TRBJ2-3): GAGVSQSPSNKVTEKGKDVELRCDPISGHTALYWYRQSLGQGLEFLIYFQGNSAPDKSGLPSDRFSAERTGGSVSTLTIQRTQQEDSAVYLCASSRDHTDTQYFGPGTRLTVL.

This chain uses TRBV28 with TRBJ1-2, with TRBD1 as a possible D gene (5 bases). CDR1 is MDHEN, CDR2 SYDVKM, per germline. The V gene lost 1 base and the J gene lost 3 bases, with 12 bases spanning the gap. The CDR3 length is 15 residues. The CDR3 reads CASSLLGGSDYGYTF. CDR3 in DNA: TGTGCCAGCAGTTTATTGGGGGGTTCGGACTATGGCTACACCTTC.

The V gene is TRBV5-6, the J gene TRBJ1-1; TRBD1 matches 7 bases. The CDR3 runs 18 residues. Germline CDR1 and CDR2: SGHDT and YYEEEE. Unmatched junction bases numbered 14, after V lost 3 bases and J lost 0 bases. In DNA, the CDR3 is TGTGCCAGCAGCTCCTGGGGTTATGGGACAGAGATGAACACTGAAGCTTTCTTT. Protein product: CASSSWGYGTEMNTEAFF.

The chain couples TRBV7-2 to TRBJ2-3; D might be TRBD2 (6 bases). V dropped 1 base and J dropped 0 bases, with 14 bases sitting between them. The germline V gene encodes CDR1 SGHTA and CDR2 FQGNSA. This CDR3 comprises 17 residues. DNA of the CDR3: TGTGCCAGCAGCTTAGAGGTGGAGGGCACCAGCACAGATACGCAGTATTTT. This encodes CASSLEVEGTSTDTQYF.

CDR3 loop: CAWSVTSNTEAFF. The CDR3 nucleotides read TGTGCCTGGAGTGTAACGTCGAACACTGAAGCTTTCTTT. The chain joins TRBV30 to TRBJ1-1; D remains unclear. CDR1 and CDR2 (germline): GTSNPN, SVGIG (reference sequence). The CDR3 loop spans 13 amino acids. V was clipped by 0 bases and J by 1 base, with 6 bases between them.

The rearrangement uses TRBV5-1 and TRBJ1-2; TRBD1 aligns across 7 bases. The CDR3 is 16 residues long. V lost 4 bases and J lost 4; bases outside the gene matches: 13. Germline lookup yields CDR1 SGHRS and CDR2 YFSETQ. CDR3 DNA: TGCGCCAGCAGCCCGTCATCCGGGACAGCCCTCTATGGCTACACCTTC. It codes for CASSPSSGTALYGYTF.

Turning to this clone: No DNA is shown, since the ends of the CDR3 on it are uncertain; the CDR3 is the one TCRdb lists. The rearrangement uses TRBV21-1 and TRBJ1-1. TRBV21-1 is an annotated pseudogene. The CDR3 is 15 amino acids in total, end residues counted. CDR3 residues: CASSKAVGRGTEAFF.

The V call is TRBV6-5, the J call TRBJ2-3, with 8 bases fitting TRBD2. Germline values: CDR1 MNHEY, CDR2 SVGAGI. The CDR3 runs to 14 residues. V dropped 7 bases and J dropped 1; count of bases not matched to a gene: 4. The CDR3 protein is CASTTSGRTDTQYF. CDR3 in DNA: TGTGCCAGCACCACTAGCGGACGCACAGATACGCAGTATTTT.

The V gene is TRBV27, the J gene TRBJ2-6; D may be TRBD1 (6 bases). The CDR3 consists of 14 residues. The V end was cut by 4 bases, the J end by 2 bases, with 6 bases between. CDR1 is MNHEY and CDR2 is SMNVEV in the germline V gene (reference sequence). The CDR3 is CASSSGAGANVLTF. Here the CDR3 DNA reads TGTGCCAGCAGTTCAGGGGCTGGGGCCAACGTCCTGACTTTC. Complete variable domain (other parts from reference TRBV27 and TRBJ2-6): EAQVTQNPRYLITVTGKKLTVTCSQNMNHEYMSWYRQDPGLGLRQIYYSMNVEVTDKGDVPEGYKVSRKEKRNFPLILESPSPNQTSLYFCASSSGAGANVLTFGAGSRLTVL.

V gene TRBV28 combines with J gene TRBJ2-7; D perhaps matches TRBD1 (6 bases). V dropped 6 bases and J dropped 5 bases, with 14 bases sitting between them. Germline V gene lookup returns CDR1 MDHEN and CDR2 SYDVKM. The length of the CDR3 is 13 residues. The DNA of the CDR3 is TGTGCCAGCAGCGTTATTACAGGGAACGAGCAGTACTTC. It encodes CASSVITGNEQYF.

The chain joins TRBV30 to TRBJ1-5, with a possible D match to TRBD1 (5 bases). Germline lookup yields CDR1 GTSNPN and CDR2 SVGIG (reference sequence). The CDR3 is 16 amino acids. V was clipped by 0 bases and J by 2 bases, with 14 bases between them. CDR3 nucleotides: TGTGCCTGGAGTGTAGGGACTCTGGGAGGCAATCAGCCCCAGCATTTT. This codes for CAWSVGTLGGNQPQHF.

The rearrangement links TRBV7-9 to TRBJ1-1; no clear D. V lost 6 bases to trimming and J lost 0 bases, with 8 bases between them. The CDR3 totals 13 residues. Germline-derived CDR1 and CDR2 are SEHNR and FQNEAQ (reference sequence). In DNA, the CDR3 is TGTGCCAGCAGGCAGGCCGTGAACACTGAAGCTTTCTTT. Protein product: CASRQAVNTEAFF.

The CDR3 spells CAWSQGLGQPQHF. In nucleotides, the CDR3 is TGTGCCTGGAGTCAGGGATTGGGTCAGCCCCAGCATTTT. The rearrangement joins TRBV30 to TRBJ1-5; D possibly corresponds to TRBD1 (5 bases). V was shortened by 2 bases and J by 6 bases, with 11 bases between the two germline ends. The CDR3 extends over 13 amino acids. CDR1 is GTSNPN and CDR2 is SVGIG in the germline V gene (reference sequence).

This clone has just a few counts. The chain carries TRBV7-2 and TRBJ2-1; TRBD1 agrees at 11 bases. The CDR3 is 14 amino acids. V gave up 5 bases and J gave up 12 bases; unmatched junction bases: 9. CDR1 SGHTA and CDR2 FQGNSA come from the germline V gene. CDR3 region: CASSQGTGGARQFF. The CDR3 nucleotides read TGTGCCAGCAGCCAGGGGACAGGGGGGGCTCGGCAGTTCTTC.

This sequence joins TRBV30 and TRBJ2-3; D possibly matches TRBD1 or TRBD2 (5 bases each). V lost 0 bases and J 4 bases, leaving 8 bases between the germline ends. Per the germline V gene, CDR1 is GTSNPN and CDR2 is SVGIG (reference sequence). CDR3 length equals 13 residues. CDR3 in amino acids: CAWSVMGADTQYF. The CDR3 bases are TGTGCCTGGAGTGTAATGGGGGCAGATACGCAGTATTTT.

The CDR3 here is CASGYRADYGYTF. As DNA, the CDR3 is TGTGCCAGTGGATACAGGGCGGACTATGGCTACACCTTC. The gene calls are TRBV19 and TRBJ1-2, with a weak D call TRBD1 (6 bases). This CDR3 comprises 13 residues. Trimming removed 8 bases at V and 3 bases at J, with 13 bases between. CDR1 LNHDA and CDR2 SQIVND come from the germline V gene (reference sequence).

The V and J genes are TRBV4-3 and TRBJ2-6, with 10 positions matching TRBD2. The CDR3 is made up of 18 amino acids. The V segment lost 1 base and the J segment 0 bases; nucleotides outside the gene matches: 3. Germline V gives CDR1 LGHNA, CDR2 YSLEER. CDR3 nucleotide sequence: TGCGCCAGCAGCCAAGCATCTAGCGGGAGCTCTGGGGCCAACGTCCTGACTTTC. This codes for CASSQASSGSSGANVLTF.

The V and J genes are TRBV13 and TRBJ2-3, with 9 bases matching TRBD2. J gave up 0 bases and V 3 bases, and 10 bases lay outside the gene matches. Germline V gives CDR1 PRHDT, CDR2 FYEKMQ (reference sequence). This CDR3 region has 18 residues. Here the CDR3 DNA reads TGTGCCAGCAGCTTTCCTCCGGCGGGGGGGCTTAGCACAGATACGCAGTATTTT. It is translated as CASSFPPAGGLSTDTQYF.

The rearrangement links TRBV5-1 to TRBJ2-5; D is ambiguous. In germline, CDR1 is SGHRS, CDR2 YFSETQ. Trimming stripped 4 bases from V and 0 bases from J, with 4 bases between. This CDR3 is 12 amino acids long. The DNA for the CDR3 is TGCGCCAGCAGCCTGTACCAAGAGACCCAGTACTTC. Amino acids: CASSLYQETQYF.

V usage is TRBV4-3 and J usage is TRBJ1-1; D remains unclear. Trimming removed 0 bases at V and 1 base at J, with 12 bases between. Germline V gene lookup returns CDR1 LGHNA and CDR2 YSLEER. CDR3 length: 16 amino acids. CDR3 in DNA: TGCGCCAGCAGCCAAGATCTTCGCGTGGGGAACACTGAAGCTTTCTTT. Amino acids: CASSQDLRVGNTEAFF.

The chain is built from TRBV2 and TRBJ1-6; tentative D call: TRBD1 (6 bases). Germline lookup yields CDR1 SNHLY and CDR2 FYNNEI. With 6 bases removed from V and 6 bases from J, the gap between germline ends came to 12 bases. The CDR3 loop spans 14 amino acids. The CDR3 DNA reads as TGTGCCAGCAGGGCAGGGGCGATTAATTCACCCCTCCACTTT. Encoded protein: CASRAGAINSPLHF.

The V gene is TRBV7-9, the J gene TRBJ1-2; TRBD1 agrees at 7 bases. Germline values: CDR1 SEHNR, CDR2 FQNEAQ (reference sequence). V lost 1 base, J lost 4 bases, and 6 bases stayed unmatched. The CDR3 length is 15 residues. The CDR3 DNA is TGTGCCAGCAGCTTAGGTAGGGACAGTCTCTATGGCTACACCTTC. This encodes CASSLGRDSLYGYTF.

The chain has TRBV27 and TRBJ2-5, with 9 nucleotides matching TRBD2. Trimming cost V 1 base and J 5 bases; bases outside gene matches: 5. This CDR3 has 15 amino acids. The germline gives CDR1 MNHEY, CDR2 SMNVEV (reference sequence). This CDR3 reads CASSLLTSGVETQYF. As DNA, the CDR3 is TGTGCCAGCAGTTTATTGACTAGCGGTGTCGAGACCCAGTACTTC.

CDR3 in amino acids: CASSLKGGATNYGYTF. The CDR3 bases are TGTGCCAGCAGCTTGAAAGGGGGCGCAACTAACTATGGCTACACCTTC. V usage is TRBV5-4 and J usage is TRBJ1-2; 7 positions match TRBD1. Losses at the gene ends were 1 base for V and 0 bases for J; bases not matched to a gene: 6. This CDR3 spans 16 amino acids. The V gene's germline CDR1 is SGHNT and CDR2 YYREEE (reference sequence).

The chain is built from TRBV6-2 or TRBV6-3 and TRBJ2-5; TRBD2 matches 9 bases. Losses at the gene ends were 5 bases for V and 1 base for J; bases not matched to a gene: 8. The CDR3 covers 16 residues. CDR1 and CDR2 (germline): MNHEY, SVGEGT. DNA for the CDR3: TGTGCCAGCAGTCCGGGGACTAGCCTCATCCAAGAGACCCAGTACTTC. Encoded protein: CASSPGTSLIQETQYF.

This clone was seen just once. DNA of the CDR3: TGTGCCAGCAGCTTAGATTCGGGCAGGGGGCGGAGAAACACCATATATTTT. Amino acid sequence: CASSLDSGRGRRNTIYF. The rearrangement links TRBV11-2 to TRBJ1-3, with 8 bases that match TRBD1. After removal of 0 bases from V and 5 bases from J, the junction contained 9 bases not matched to a gene. CDR3 length: 17 amino acids. The germline V gene encodes CDR1 SGHAT and CDR2 FQNNGV. The full variable domain, with the rest looked up from reference TRBV11-2 and TRBJ1-3, is EAGVAQSPRYKIIEKRQSVAFWCNPISGHATLYWYQQILGQGPKLLIQFQNNGVVDDSQLPKDRFSAERLKGVDSTLKIQPAKLEDSAVYLCASSLDSGRGRRNTIYFGEGSWLTVV.

The CDR3 nucleotides read TGTGCCAGCAGTTCCCGGACAGGGGTGAGCTATGGCTACACCTTC. It encodes CASSSRTGVSYGYTF. V usage is TRBV6-5 and J usage is TRBJ1-2; 9 bases align to TRBD1. Germline-derived CDR1 and CDR2 are MNHEY and SVGAGI. CDR3 length equals 15 residues. V dropped 4 bases and J dropped 4; count of bases not matched to a gene: 7.